This is a list of T cell receptor beta chains from one sample in a study of blood T cell repertoires in COVID-19. This table comes from immunoSEQ multiplex PCR, and its TCRdb copy is limited to in-frame clones, with some not included. Of roughly 200,000 clones in the sample, 80% to 90% were seen once. Sequencing was done on a sample of peripheral blood. The receptors here all came from a man aged 55 to 70 with acute or convalescent COVID-19. Each CDR3 is given with its conserved first and last residue. The D gene is left open where the match is weak. Expanded clones are given a class, and other clones once, few, many or no size at all.

CDR3: CASSERSQGEKLFF; size: NA; J: TRBJ1-4; V: TRBV2; D: NA
CDR3: CASSFCRDTNLGETQYF; size: NA; J: TRBJ2-5; V: TRBV11-2; D: NA
CDR3: CASRDRFFEQYF; size: NA; J: TRBJ2-7; V: TRBV6-5; D: TRBD1
CDR3: CASSTTPVGAGAPLHF; size: NA; J: TRBJ1-6; V: TRBV5-1; D: NA
CDR3: CASSRLAGTWEQYF; size: NA; J: TRBJ2-7; V: TRBV7-9; D: TRBD2
CDR3: CASSPQGDQPQHF; size: NA; J: TRBJ1-5; V: TRBV19; D: TRBD1
CDR3: CASSLEVGLTYNEQFF; size: NA; J: TRBJ2-1; V: TRBV5-1; D: NA
CDR3: CASSPGQGGTNQPQHF; size: NA; J: TRBJ1-5; V: TRBV18; D: TRBD1
CDR3: CASSLPTSITGELFF; size: NA; J: TRBJ2-2; V: TRBV6-2/TRBV6-3; D: TRBD2
CDR3: CASSFRGADTQYF; size: NA; J: TRBJ2-3; V: TRBV5-6; D: TRBD2
CDR3: CASSTVTGGSNQPQHF; size: NA; J: TRBJ1-5; V: TRBV19; D: TRBD1
CDR3: CASSSQGRNEQYF; size: once; J: TRBJ2-7; V: TRBV7-2; D: NA
CDR3: CASSADTYNEQFF; size: few; J: TRBJ2-1; V: TRBV5-6; D: NA
CDR3: CASSPRPAAVYSPLHF; size: once; J: TRBJ1-6; V: TRBV27; D: NA
CDR3: CASSLGGAYGYTF; size: NA; J: TRBJ1-2; V: TRBV19; D: NA
CDR3: CASSLDRLAASYNEQFF; size: once; J: TRBJ2-1; V: TRBV11-2; D: TRBD2
CDR3: CASSQRGGNDEQYF; size: NA; J: TRBJ2-7; V: TRBV3-1/TRBV3-2; D: NA
CDR3: CSVLTGGVTDTQYF; size: NA; J: TRBJ2-3; V: TRBV29-1; D: TRBD1
CDR3: CASSQDDSDQPQHF; size: NA; J: TRBJ1-5; V: TRBV4-1; D: NA
CDR3: CASSLSLPINQPQHF; size: NA; J: TRBJ1-5; V: TRBV5-5; D: NA
CDR3: CASSHPEGTSGRGGSYNEQFF; size: NA; J: TRBJ2-1; V: TRBV3-1/TRBV3-2; D: TRBD2
CDR3: CASSLYEGNYEQYF; size: NA; J: TRBJ2-7; V: TRBV28; D: NA